Listed below are T cell receptor beta chains from one sample, sequenced in a study of T cells in Graves' hyperthyroidism and ophthalmopathy. TCRdb reanalysed the multiplex PCR reads using MiXCR and keeps one entry per CDR3 protein. The sample holds more than 550,000 distinct CDR3 sequences, 45% seen once. The sequencing sample was made of peripheral blood or thyroid tissue (not recorded which). The source of these receptors is an adult man with Graves' disease, either hyperthyroidism or ophthalmopathy (not recorded which). Both conserved end residues are part of each CDR3. D genes are given only for firm matches. Part of the rows lack a size; the others show once, few, many or a class for expanded clones.

j_call d_call v_call clone_size cdr3_length cdr3_aa cdr3_nt
TRBJ2-2 . TRBV12-3/TRBV12-4 few 13 CASSPLNTGELFF TGTGCCAGCAGTCCCTTGAACACCGGGGAGCTGTTTTTT
TRBJ2-7 TRBD1 TRBV20-1 few 13 CSGTGQGAHEQYF TGCAGTGGGACGGGACAGGGGGCCCACGAGCAGTACTTC
TRBJ1-6 . TRBV5-1 . 15 CASSLSGVHNSPLHF TGCGCCAGCAGCCTAAGTGGGGTACATAATTCACCCCTCCACTTT
TRBJ1-3 . TRBV10-3 . 15 CAIRRQAPAGNTIYF TGTGCCATCAGAAGACAGGCTCCAGCTGGAAACACCATATATTTT
TRBJ2-7 TRBD2 TRBV10-3 once 17 CAISQTSGAGYTYEQYF TGTGCCATCAGTCAGACTAGCGGAGCGGGGTACACCTACGAGCAGTACTTC
TRBJ1-1 . TRBV13 . 15 CASSAGQNLNTEAFF TGTGCCAGCAGCGCCGGACAGAATTTGAACACTGAAGCTTTCTTT
TRBJ2-7 . TRBV7-9 many 13 CASSGTDYYEQYF TGTGCCAGCAGCGGGACTGATTACTACGAGCAGTACTTC
TRBJ1-4 . TRBV11-2 . 14 CASSLGRNNEKLFF TGTGCCAGCAGCTTAGGACGGAATAATGAAAAACTGTTTTTT
TRBJ2-2 . TRBV10-3 . 14 CATSRAENTGELFF TGTGCCACTAGCCGGGCCGAAAACACCGGGGAGCTGTTTTTT
TRBJ2-5 TRBD2 TRBV6-6 few 15 CASSYSMAGGETQYF TGTGCCAGCAGTTACTCGATGGCGGGAGGGGAGACCCAGTACTTC
TRBJ1-1 . TRBV13 few 12 CASEVGNTEAFF TGTGCCAGCGAGGTGGGGAACACTGAAGCTTTCTTT
TRBJ1-5 TRBD1 TRBV2 . 15 CASSYTGGPRQPQHF TGTGCCAGCAGTTATACAGGGGGCCCTAGGCAGCCCCAGCATTTT
TRBJ1-1 TRBD1 TRBV19 . 16 CASSRGGVSMGTEAFF TGTGCCAGTAGTAGAGGGGGCGTCTCGATGGGCACTGAAGCTTTCTTT
TRBJ2-7 TRBD1 TRBV7-2 . 12 CASSSGQEEQYF TGTGCCAGCAGCTCAGGACAGGAGGAGCAGTACTTC
TRBJ1-2 TRBD1 TRBV25-1 . 12 CAETTGNYGYTF TGTGCCGAGACGACAGGGAACTATGGCTACACCTTC
TRBJ1-1 . TRBV29-1 . 14 CSVSSGPMNTEAFF TGCAGCGTTTCCTCGGGACCGATGAACACTGAAGCTTTCTTT
TRBJ1-2 . TRBV2 . 13 CASSEVRAYGYTF TGTGCCAGCAGTGAGGTCAGGGCCTATGGCTACACCTTC
TRBJ1-2 TRBD1 TRBV6-1 . 15 CASRTPGTANYGYTF TGTGCCAGCAGGACCCCGGGGACAGCAAACTATGGCTACACCTTC
TRBJ2-5 . TRBV7-9 . 13 CASSLNWRETQYF TGTGCCAGCAGTTTAAACTGGCGAGAGACCCAGTACTTC
TRBJ1-2 . TRBV15 . 14 CATSSDSLGYGYTF TGTGCCACCAGCAGTGATTCATTGGGCTATGGCTACACCTTC
TRBJ2-7 TRBD2 TRBV7-9 . 14 CASSLRGGTYKQYF TGTGCCAGCAGCCTGCGCGGGGGGACCTACAAGCAGTACTTC
TRBJ1-6 TRBD1 TRBV2 . 15 CASTGTAQYNSPLHF TGTGCCAGCACCGGGACAGCTCAATATAATTCACCCCTCCACTTT
TRBJ2-2 . TRBV19 few 13 CASSIGGTGELFF TGTGCCAGTAGTATAGGGGGAACCGGGGAGCTGTTTTTT
TRBJ2-5 TRBD1 TRBV6-5 . 15 CASSDTGALGETQYF TGTGCCAGCAGCGACACAGGGGCATTGGGGGAGACCCAGTACTTC
TRBJ2-7 TRBD2 TRBV7-9 . 15 CASDYGLGETYEQYF TGTGCCAGCGATTACGGACTAGGAGAAACCTACGAGCAGTACTTC
TRBJ1-4 . TRBV9 many 15 CASSATGTTNEKLFF TGTGCCAGCAGCGCGACAGGCACAACTAATGAAAAACTGTTTTTT
TRBJ1-5 . TRBV20-1 once 15 CSAGDNQGINQPQHF TGCAGTGCCGGGGACAACCAGGGGATAAATCAGCCCCAGCATTTT
TRBJ2-7 . TRBV20-1 many 11 CSARSQGKAYF TGCAGTGCTAGGAGCCAGGGGAAGGCGTACTTC
TRBJ1-1 . TRBV30 . 14 CAWSVLDMRTEAFF TGTGCCTGGAGTGTACTGGACATGAGGACTGAAGCTTTCTTT
TRBJ1-3 . TRBV20-1 many 14 CSAAAKYSGNTIYF TGCAGTGCTGCAGCGAAGTACTCTGGAAACACCATATATTTT
TRBJ2-5 . TRBV2 . 14 CASSPRQLIETQYF TGTGCCAGCAGCCCCCGACAGTTAATTGAGACCCAGTACTTC
TRBJ1-5 . TRBV5-1 many 13 CASSLQGGQPQHF TGTGCCAGCAGTTTGCAGGGCGGTCAGCCCCAGCATTTT
TRBJ1-5 . TRBV9 . 15 CASSVTGADNQPQHF TGTGCCAGCAGCGTAACGGGGGCGGACAATCAGCCCCAGCATTTT
TRBJ1-1 TRBD1 TRBV7-6 many 15 CASSPGQEGRGEAFF TGTGCCAGCAGCCCAGGACAGGAAGGGAGGGGTGAAGCTTTCTTT
TRBJ1-1 TRBD1 TRBV5-1 . 15 CASSLDRGAGTEAFF TGCGCCAGCAGCTTGGACAGGGGGGCTGGCACTGAAGCTTTCTTT
TRBJ1-4 TRBD1 TRBV19 few 16 CASSPTGGRYNEKLFF TGTGCCAGTAGTCCGACAGGGGGAAGGTATAATGAAAAACTGTTTTTT
TRBJ1-2 TRBD1 TRBV7-6 . 14 CASSKGQGAYGYTF TGTGCCAGCAGCAAGGGACAGGGTGCCTATGGCTACACCTTC
TRBJ2-7 . TRBV3-1 few 14 CASSQGYGAYEQYF TGTGCCAGCAGCCAAGGTTATGGGGCCTACGAGCAGTACTTC
TRBJ2-5 . TRBV10-3 . 14 CAISEGVWGETQYF TGTGCCATCAGTGAAGGAGTCTGGGGGGAGACCCAGTACTTC
TRBJ2-5 TRBD1 TRBV7-6 . 15 CASSPRTGGDQPQYF TGTGCCAGCAGCCCGCGGACAGGGGGCGATCAGCCCCAGTACTTC
TRBJ1-1 TRBD1 TRBV6-6 many 15 CAISGDRGWNTEAFF TGTGCCATCAGTGGGGACAGAGGGTGGAACACTGAAGCTTTCTTT
TRBJ1-5 TRBD1 TRBV5-1 . 16 CASSLDPTGGGPPQHF TGCGCCAGCAGCTTGGACCCCACAGGGGGCGGCCCGCCCCAGCATTTT
TRBJ2-7 . TRBV6-4 . 15 CASSDLSTSPYEQYF TGTGCCAGCAGTGACCTCTCGACCTCGCCCTACGAGCAGTACTTC
TRBJ1-2 . TRBV29-1 . 17 CSVEDGQTLTANYGYTF TGCAGCGTTGAAGATGGACAGACACTAACAGCTAACTATGGCTACACCTTC
TRBJ2-5 TRBD2 TRBV2 many 15 CASRATSGGQETQYF TGTGCCAGCAGGGCGACTAGCGGGGGACAAGAGACCCAGTACTTC
TRBJ1-6 . TRBV6-5 . 16 CASADRTTWVNSPLHF TGTGCCAGCGCAGACAGGACGACGTGGGTTAATTCACCCCTCCACTTT
TRBJ1-4 . TRBV7-9 many 14 CASSLSQGSEKLFF TGTGCCAGCAGCTTATCGCAGGGATCTGAAAAACTGTTTTTT
TRBJ1-4 . TRBV7-9 . 16 CASSFSLRQINEKLFF TGTGCCAGCAGCTTCAGCCTTCGACAGATTAATGAAAAACTGTTTTTT
TRBJ2-7 TRBD1 TRBV19 . 15 CASSIGTGAPDEQYF TGTGCCAGTAGTATCGGGACAGGGGCTCCGGACGAGCAGTACTTC
TRBJ1-4 . TRBV29-1 . 12 CSVEWRHEKLFF TGCAGCGTTGAGTGGCGGCACGAAAAACTGTTTTTT
TRBJ2-6 . TRBV5-1 once 13 CASSSFGGNTEAF TGCGCCAGCAGCTCCTTTGGGGGCAACACTGAAGCTTTC
TRBJ1-2 . TRBV24-1 . 14 CATSFRPRNYGYTF TGTGCCACCAGTTTCAGGCCCCGAAACTATGGCTACACCTTC
TRBJ1-5 . TRBV12-3/TRBV12-4 once 14 CASGPDFSNQPQHF TGTGCCAGCGGCCCGGACTTTAGCAATCAGCCCCAGCATTTT
TRBJ1-5 TRBD1 TRBV7-3 few 17 CASSHAAGQGGNQPQHF TGTGCCAGCAGCCATGCGGCGGGACAGGGTGGCAATCAGCCCCAGCATTTT
TRBJ2-7 . TRBV7-9 . 14 CASSHHPDSYEQYF TGCGCCAGCAGCCACCACCCGGACAGTTACGAGCAGTACTTC
TRBJ1-1 . TRBV7-9 few 15 CASSDLQGFLTEAFF TGTGCCAGCAGCGATTTACAGGGATTTCTCACTGAAGCTTTCTTT
TRBJ2-5 TRBD2 TRBV20-1 . 19 CSARIEGSLAGGPGETQYF TGCAGTGCTAGGATCGAGGGGTCCCTAGCGGGAGGGCCTGGAGAGACCCAGTACTTC